The present T cell receptor (beta chain) was sequenced within a study of blood T cell repertoires in COVID-19. About the study: Researchers got acute and convalescent COVID-19 samples from the United States, Italy and Spain. PBMCs, B-cell-depleted T cells, or T cells provided the cDNA or gDNA that made up the material.

Per the authors' pipeline: Researchers report that nucleated cell counts were estimated from reference gene primer amplification. The data were produced by immunoSEQ multiplex PCR, yet TCRdb's version contains in-frame clones alone and is incomplete. The DNA was the basis for D and trimming; V, J and clone size are from that table. The sample holds 200,000 to 300,000 clones, about nine tenths seen once. Material: peripheral blood. The TCR was taken from a man aged 55 to 70 who had recovered from COVID-19.

The CDR3: CAISSTSYEQYF. The CDR3 DNA reads as TGTGCCATCAGCTCCACATCCTACGAGCAGTACTTC. This chain connects TRBV10-3 to TRBJ2-7; D remains ambiguous. The germline V gene has CDR1 ENHRY and CDR2 SYGVKD. The CDR3 consists of 12 residues. V was cut by 6 bases and J by 1 base, with 7 bases left in between.